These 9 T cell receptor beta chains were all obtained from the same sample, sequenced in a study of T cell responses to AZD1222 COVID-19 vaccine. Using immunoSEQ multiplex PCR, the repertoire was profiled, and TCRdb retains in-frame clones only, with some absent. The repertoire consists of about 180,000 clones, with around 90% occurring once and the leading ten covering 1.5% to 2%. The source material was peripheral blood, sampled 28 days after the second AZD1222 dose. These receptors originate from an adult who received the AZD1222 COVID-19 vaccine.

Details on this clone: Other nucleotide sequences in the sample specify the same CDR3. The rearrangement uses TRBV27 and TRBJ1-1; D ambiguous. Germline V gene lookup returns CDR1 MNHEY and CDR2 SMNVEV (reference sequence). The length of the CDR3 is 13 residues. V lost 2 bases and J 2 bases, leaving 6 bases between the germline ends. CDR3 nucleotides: TGTGCCAGCAGTTTAGAGAGAAACACTGAAGCTTTCTTT. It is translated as CASSLERNTEAFF.

CDR3 bases: TGTGCCAGCTTTGGACAGGGGGCGGTGAACACTGAAGCTTTCTTT. Translated, it gives CASFGQGAVNTEAFF. The gene calls are TRBV7-9 and TRBJ1-1; 11 positions match TRBD1. CDR3 length: 15 amino acids. Trimming cost V 8 bases and J 0 bases; bases outside gene matches: 5. The germline V gene encodes CDR1 SEHNR and CDR2 FQNEAQ (reference sequence).

CDR3 DNA sequence: TGTGCCATCAGTGAAGGGGCTAGCGGAAACAAATTTTACGAGCAGTACTTC. It yields the protein CAISEGASGNKFYEQYF. V usage is TRBV10-3 and J usage is TRBJ2-7; 7 bases are shared with TRBD2. Germline V CDR1 and CDR2: ENHRY, SYGVKD. With V trimmed by 3 bases and J by 4 bases, 15 bases remained unmatched. The CDR3 sequence is 17 residues long.

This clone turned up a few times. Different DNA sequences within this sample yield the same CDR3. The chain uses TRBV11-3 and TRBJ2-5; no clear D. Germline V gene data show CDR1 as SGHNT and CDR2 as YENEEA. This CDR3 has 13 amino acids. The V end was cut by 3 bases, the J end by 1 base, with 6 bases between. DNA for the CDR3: TGTGCCAGCAGCTTGGGTGGCCAAGAGACCCAGTACTTC. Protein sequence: CASSLGGQETQYF.

CDR3 sequence reads: CASSHKGGDPNYGYTF. CDR3 DNA sequence: TGCGCCAGCAGCCACAAGGGGGGAGACCCTAACTATGGCTACACCTTC. The chain has TRBV4-3 and TRBJ1-2; D might be TRBD1 (6 bases). Per germline, CDR1 LGHNA and CDR2 YSLEER. Trimming pared 3 bases from V and 0 bases from J, leaving 14 bases between. This CDR3 comprises 16 residues.

The CDR3 here is CASSQGAGSNQPQHF. CDR3 nucleotides: TGCGCCAGCAGCCAGGGGGCGGGTAGCAATCAGCCCCAGCATTTT. The V call is TRBV5-1, the J call TRBJ1-5; 8 bases line up with TRBD1. CDR3 size: 15 residues. Looked up from germline, CDR1 is SGHRS and CDR2 is YFSETQ. Losses at the gene ends were 4 bases for V and 0 bases for J; bases not matched to a gene: 3.

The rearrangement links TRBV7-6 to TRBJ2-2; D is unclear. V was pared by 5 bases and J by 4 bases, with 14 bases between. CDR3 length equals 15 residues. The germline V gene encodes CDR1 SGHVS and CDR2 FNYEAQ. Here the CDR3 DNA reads TGTGCCAGCAGCCCTCCGTGGAGTGGCACCGGGGAGCTGTTTTTT. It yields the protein CASSPPWSGTGELFF.

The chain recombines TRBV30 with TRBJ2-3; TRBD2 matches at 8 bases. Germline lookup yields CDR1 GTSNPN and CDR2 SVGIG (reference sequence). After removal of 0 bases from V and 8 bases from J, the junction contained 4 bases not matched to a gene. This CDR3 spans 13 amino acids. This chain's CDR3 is CAWSVLSGITQYF. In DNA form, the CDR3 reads TGTGCCTGGAGTGTACTTAGCGGGATTACGCAGTATTTT.

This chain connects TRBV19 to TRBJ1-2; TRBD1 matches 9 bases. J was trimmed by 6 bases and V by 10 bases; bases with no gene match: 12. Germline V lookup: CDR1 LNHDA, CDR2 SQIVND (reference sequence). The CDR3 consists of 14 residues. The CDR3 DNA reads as TGTGCCACCCCTTCTTGGGACAGGGTCCATGGCTACACCTTC. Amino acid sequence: CATPSWDRVHGYTF.